This T cell receptor (beta chain) was sequenced for a study of cytomegalovirus exposure and HLA in healthy donors. PCR used 60 Vbeta primers and 13 Jbeta primers. TCRdb's table, derived via immunoSEQ multiplex PCR, lists solely in-frame clones and lacks some. The sample lists some 170,000 clones, about 80% occurring once. Overall study results and limits: TCR beta V segments were, for the most part, productive about 87% or about 30% of the time in an earlier analysis. Associated with HLA alleles at 0.05 false discovery rate in a later analysis were 16,951 TCR beta sequences.

As for this clone: Its matching antigen is unknown.

Healthy donors of bone marrow made up the group. Trimming took 6 bases from V and 6 from J; bases not matched to a gene: 6. The CDR3 totals 14 residues. The germline CDR1 and CDR2 sequences are ENHRY and SYGVKD. V usage is TRBV10-3 and J usage is TRBJ1-5; 9 bases map to TRBD1. The origin of this receptor is a man in his forties in good health and CMV-seropositive. Material: PBMCs. As DNA, the CDR3 is TGTGCCATCAGCGGGACAGGGTTTCCTCAGCCCCAGCATTTT. Its protein product is CAISGTGFPQPQHF.